The 28 T cell receptor beta chains reported below all come from one sample, sequenced in a study of blood T cell repertoires in COVID-19. Here immunoSEQ multiplex PCR was the method, and the copy in TCRdb shows in-frame clones only, minus some. The sample yields 100,000 to 150,000 clones, over 75% seen once. The sample taken for sequencing was peripheral blood. Receptors originate from a man between 65 and 80 years old with active COVID-19.

This rearrangement joins TRBV11-2 to TRBJ2-3; 9 bases line up with TRBD2. The CDR3 covers 15 residues. CDR1 SGHAT and CDR2 FQNNGV come from the germline V gene. The ends lost 4 bases at V and 1 base at J; junction bases unmatched: 3. CDR3 coding DNA: TGTGCCAGCAGCTGGGTAGCGGGAGGCACAGATACGCAGTATTTT. Its translation: CASSWVAGGTDTQYF.

The chain uses TRBV24-1 and TRBJ1-1, with 9 bases matching TRBD1. The V and J ends lost 11 bases and 11 bases, in that order; junction bases with no gene match: 14. Germline lookup yields CDR1 KGHDR and CDR2 SFDVKD. This CDR3 contains 13 residues. This chain's CDR3 is CAKGQGKGGGAFF. CDR3 coding DNA: TGTGCCAAAGGACAGGGGAAGGGCGGTGGTGCTTTCTTT.

This clone occurred once. The V and J genes are TRBV20-1 and TRBJ2-7, with 10 bases fitting TRBD2. The CDR3 loop spans 11 amino acids. Per germline, CDR1 DFQATT and CDR2 SNEGSKA (reference sequence). The CDR3 here is CSGLADKEQYF. Written as DNA, the CDR3 is TGCAGCGGACTAGCGGACAAGGAGCAGTACTTC.

V is TRBV27 and J is TRBJ2-2, with D possibly matching TRBD1 (6 bases). The CDR3 is 15 amino acids. V shed 6 bases and J shed 0 bases, with 11 bases lying between them. Germline V CDR1 and CDR2: MNHEY, SMNVEV (reference sequence). This CDR3 reads CASRPRQANTGELFF. For the CDR3, the DNA is TGTGCCAGCAGACCCCGACAGGCGAACACCGGGGAGCTGTTTTTT.

This chain joins TRBV7-2 and TRBJ1-2; D is ambiguous. V gave up 5 bases and J gave up 0 bases, with 13 bases separating them. Per germline, CDR1 SGHTA and CDR2 FQGNSA. This CDR3 has 15 amino acids. The CDR3: CASSQDTSTNYGYTF. The CDR3 DNA sequence: TGTGCCAGCAGCCAAGACACATCAACTAACTATGGCTACACCTTC. The variable domain in full, completed from reference TRBV7-2 and TRBJ1-2, reads GAGVSQSPSNKVTEKGKDVELRCDPISGHTALYWYRQSLGQGLEFLIYFQGNSAPDKSGLPSDRFSAERTGGSVSTLTIQRTQQEDSAVYLCASSQDTSTNYGYTFGSGTRLTVV.

V and J are TRBV28 and TRBJ2-3, with D maybe TRBD2 (6 bases). Germline CDR1 MDHEN, CDR2 SYDVKM. The V end was cut by 7 bases, the J end by 7 bases, with 15 bases between. The CDR3 runs 13 residues. CDR3 sequence (DNA): TGTGCCAGCATCGGGGGTTTAAGGAATACGCAGTATTTT. It is translated as CASIGGLRNTQYF.

The gene calls are TRBV6-5 and TRBJ2-3; weak D call: TRBD1 (5 bases). The CDR3 loop spans 14 amino acids. The V and J ends lost 3 bases and 4 bases respectively, with 11 bases between them. The germline CDR1 and CDR2 sequences are MNHEY and SVGAGI. CDR3 coding DNA: TGTGCCAGCAGTTATCAACCAGGGTCAGATACGCAGTATTTT. It yields the protein CASSYQPGSDTQYF.

This clone appeared a single time. In nucleotides, the CDR3 is TGTGCCAGCAGCGTAGCTGGACAGGGGGACACTGAAGCTTTCTTT. It specifies CASSVAGQGDTEAFF. The chain employs TRBV9 and TRBJ1-1, with TRBD1 identical over 10 bases. Trimming cost V 0 bases and J 3 bases; bases outside gene matches: 2. The germline V gene has CDR1 SGDLS and CDR2 YYNGEE. The CDR3 runs to 15 residues.

The V and J genes are TRBV9 and TRBJ2-2; 9 bases align to TRBD2. With V trimmed by 0 bases and J by 5 bases, 5 bases remained unmatched. The CDR3 consists of 16 residues. CDR1 and CDR2 from the germline V gene are SGDLS and YYNGEE. CDR3 sequence: CASSVEGLATTGELFF. The CDR3 coding sequence is TGTGCCAGCAGCGTAGAGGGACTAGCTACTACCGGGGAGCTGTTTTTT. Looking up the rest from reference TRBV9 and TRBJ2-2 gives the full variable domain: DSGVTQTPKHLITATGQRVTLRCSPRSGDLSVYWYQQSLDQGLQFLIQYYNGEERAKGNILERFSAQQFPDLHSELNLSSLELGDSALYFCASSVEGLATTGELFFGEGSRLTVL.

The rearrangement links TRBV3-1 (or the pseudogene TRBV3-2) to TRBJ2-7, with a tentative D call TRBD1 (6 bases). Germline assignment: CDR1 LGHDT and CDR2 YNNKEL (reference sequence). V lost 6 bases and J lost 1, with 16 bases in between. This CDR3 contains 15 residues. This CDR3 is CASRDTGKGSYEQYF. CDR3 DNA: TGTGCCAGCAGGGATACAGGGAAGGGGTCCTACGAGCAGTACTTC.

The chain uses TRBV28 and TRBJ2-7; 12 bases fit TRBD1. Trimming removed 5 bases from V and 5 bases from J; junction bases left unmatched: 10. Germline V gives CDR1 MDHEN, CDR2 SYDVKM. The CDR3 is 16 residues long. The CDR3 protein is CASSPDRWDRGHEQYF. CDR3 coding DNA: TGTGCCAGCAGTCCCGATAGGTGGGACAGGGGGCACGAGCAGTACTTC.

The chain uses TRBV30 and TRBJ1-3; a possible D gene is TRBD1 (6 bases). Germline values: CDR1 GTSNPN, CDR2 SVGIG (reference sequence). The CDR3 has 14 residues. The V gene lost 8 bases and the J gene lost 7 bases, with 21 bases spanning the gap. CDR3 nucleotides: TGTGCCGGGTCGGGGGGCCTCACGGTGAACACCATATATTTT. Translation gives CAGSGGLTVNTIYF.

The gene calls are TRBV3-1 (or the pseudogene TRBV3-2) and TRBJ2-1; 8 bases map to TRBD2. The CDR3 is 18 residues long. The V segment lost 3 bases and the J segment 9 bases; nucleotides outside the gene matches: 19. CDR1 is LGHDT, CDR2 YNNKEL, per germline (reference sequence). CDR3 loop: CASSHPLSSGIRLGEQFF. The CDR3 nucleotides are TGTGCCAGCAGCCACCCCCTTAGTAGCGGGATTCGATTGGGTGAGCAGTTCTTC.

This chain connects TRBV4-1 to TRBJ2-3; tentative D call: TRBD2 (6 bases). Germline V gene lookup returns CDR1 MGHRA and CDR2 YSYEKL. The CDR3 spans 14 residues. V gave up 1 base and J gave up 3 bases, with 8 bases separating them. The CDR3 loop is CASSQGRETDTQYF. Here the CDR3 DNA reads TGCGCCAGCAGCCAAGGGCGGGAAACAGATACGCAGTATTTT.

The chain couples TRBV30 to TRBJ2-5, with D perhaps TRBD1 (6 bases). V gave up 0 bases and J gave up 5 bases, with 16 bases separating them. The CDR3 spans 15 residues. Germline CDR1 reads GTSNPN; CDR2 reads SVGIG (reference sequence). CDR3 region: CAWSVETGGGETQYF. The CDR3, as DNA: TGTGCCTGGAGTGTGGAGACAGGCGGCGGGGAGACCCAGTACTTC. Together with reference TRBV30 and TRBJ2-5, the CDR3 gives the full variable domain: SQTIHQWPATLVQPVGSPLSLECTVEGTSNPNLYWYRQAAGRGLQLLFYSVGIGQISSEVPQNLSASRPQDRQFILSSKKLLLSDSGFYLCAWSVETGGGETQYFGPGTRLLVL.

This chain links TRBV28 with TRBJ1-4, with 7 bases aligning to TRBD1. The CDR3 totals 14 residues. Germline assignment: CDR1 MDHEN and CDR2 SYDVKM. The trim removed 6 bases at V and 3 bases at J, leaving 4 bases unmatched. CDR3 in amino acids: CASRGTAPNEKLFF. The CDR3 coding sequence is TGTGCCAGCAGGGGGACAGCCCCTAATGAAAAACTGTTTTTT.

The gene calls are TRBV19 and TRBJ2-7, with D possibly TRBD2 on 5 matching bases. Per germline, CDR1 LNHDA and CDR2 SQIVND (reference sequence). This CDR3 contains 15 residues. Trimming removed 4 bases from V and 5 bases from J, with 18 bases in between. Written as DNA, the CDR3 is TGTGCCAGTAGTACCCTAGGACTGCCCGGGGACGAGCAGTACTTC. Protein product: CASSTLGLPGDEQYF.

This chain's CDR3 is CASTQWTFSSYNEQFF. CDR3 sequence (DNA): TGCGCCAGCACCCAATGGACTTTTAGCTCCTACAATGAGCAGTTCTTC. The chain carries TRBV5-1 and TRBJ2-1, with a tentative D call TRBD2 (5 bases). V lost 6 bases, J lost 0 bases, and 16 bases lay in between. The CDR3 has 16 amino acids. Germline CDR1 SGHRS, CDR2 YFSETQ.

This clone was seen once. The V call is TRBV28, the J call TRBJ1-5; 11 bases are shared with TRBD1. CDR1 MDHEN and CDR2 SYDVKM come from the germline V gene. The length of the CDR3 is 16 residues. The trim removed 2 bases at V and 4 bases at J, leaving 4 bases unmatched. As DNA, the CDR3 is TGTGCCAGCAGTTTAGGGACAGGGGGAGAAAATCAGCCCCAGCATTTT. Its protein is CASSLGTGGENQPQHF. Together with reference TRBV28 and TRBJ1-5, the CDR3 gives the full variable domain: DVKVTQSSRYLVKRTGEKVFLECVQDMDHENMFWYRQDPGLGLRLIYFSYDVKMKEKGDIPEGYSVSREKKERFSLILESASTNQTSMYLCASSLGTGGENQPQHFGDGTRLSIL.

V gene TRBV28 combines with J gene TRBJ1-5, with D possibly TRBD1 on 6 matching bases. V lost 5 bases, J lost 0 bases, and 14 bases lay in between. This CDR3 has 16 amino acids. Germline V gives CDR1 MDHEN, CDR2 SYDVKM. The CDR3 spells CASSGVGRGSNQPQHF. The CDR3, as DNA: TGTGCCAGCAGTGGGGTGGGCAGGGGTAGCAATCAGCCCCAGCATTTT.

V and J are TRBV28 and TRBJ2-5, with 8 bases matching TRBD1. CDR3 size: 15 residues. J was trimmed by 5 bases and V by 3 bases; bases with no gene match: 8. Germline V gene sequence: CDR1 MDHEN, CDR2 SYDVKM. The CDR3 DNA follows: TGTGCCAGCAGTTTGGTGGCCAGGGGGCAGGAGACCCAGTACTTC. This gives the protein CASSLVARGQETQYF.

This chain links TRBV7-9 with TRBJ2-2; 8 bases fit TRBD1. CDR1 and CDR2 from the germline V gene are SEHNR and FQNEAQ (reference sequence). With 6 bases clipped from V and 3 bases from J, the junction kept 6 bases outside the gene matches. The CDR3 has 15 residues. CDR3 region: CASSPDRGDTGELFF. The CDR3, as DNA: TGTGCCAGCAGTCCCGACAGGGGCGACACCGGGGAGCTGTTTTTT.

The chain joins TRBV6-1 to TRBJ2-4; 8 bases are shared with TRBD1. V gave up 2 bases and J gave up 8 bases; unmatched junction bases: 8. CDR1 and CDR2 from the germline V gene are MNHNS and SASEGT. The CDR3 consists of 15 residues. The CDR3 region is CASSERGRGRDIQYF. In DNA, the CDR3 is TGTGCCAGCAGTGAACGTGGCAGGGGGCGAGACATTCAGTACTTC.

The chain carries TRBV25-1 and TRBJ2-2, with D tentatively TRBD1 (6 bases). Germline V lookup: CDR1 MGHDK, CDR2 SYGVNS. V shed 2 bases and J shed 4 bases, with 14 bases lying between them. The CDR3 has 16 amino acids. The CDR3 loop is CASSERHRASTGELFF. CDR3 DNA sequence: TGTGCCAGCAGTGAACGCCACAGGGCGAGCACCGGGGAGCTGTTTTTT.

The chain has TRBV19 and TRBJ2-7; 12 bases are a match to TRBD2. Germline V gene lookup returns CDR1 LNHDA and CDR2 SQIVND (reference sequence). V lost 5 bases and J lost 5; bases outside the gene matches: 7. This CDR3 contains 15 residues. The CDR3 coding sequence is TGTGCCAGTAGTTTCGCGACTAGCGGGAGCCACGAGCAGTACTTC. It yields the protein CASSFATSGSHEQYF.

This clone was counted a single time. The genes are TRBV11-2 and TRBJ1-1; 7 nucleotides line up with TRBD1. Losses at the gene ends were 1 base for V and 1 base for J; bases not matched to a gene: 12. The CDR3 has 18 amino acids. The V gene's germline CDR1 is SGHAT and CDR2 FQNNGV. CDR3 sequence: CASSLVPQGGVTNTEAFF. CDR3 nucleotides: TGTGCCAGCAGCTTAGTCCCTCAGGGGGGTGTGACGAACACTGAAGCTTTCTTT.

V and J are TRBV7-3 and TRBJ2-1; 16 bases agree with TRBD2. The V segment lost 0 bases and the J segment 6 bases; nucleotides outside the gene matches: 2. Germline loops: CDR1 SGHTA, CDR2 FQGTGA. CDR3 length equals 17 residues. CDR3 loop: CASSLTGLAGGRNEQFF. CDR3 coding DNA: TGTGCCAGCAGCTTAACGGGACTAGCGGGAGGGCGCAATGAGCAGTTCTTC.

The chain combines TRBV5-4 with TRBJ2-1, with TRBD2 as a possible D gene (5 bases). The CDR3 runs to 15 residues. Germline lookup yields CDR1 SGHNT and CDR2 YYREEE (reference sequence). The V end lost 0 bases, the J end lost 0 bases, and 7 bases lay between the germline ends. The CDR3 DNA is TGTGCCAGCAGCTTGGAAGGGAGCTCCTACAATGAGCAGTTCTTC. Amino acids: CASSLEGSSYNEQFF.